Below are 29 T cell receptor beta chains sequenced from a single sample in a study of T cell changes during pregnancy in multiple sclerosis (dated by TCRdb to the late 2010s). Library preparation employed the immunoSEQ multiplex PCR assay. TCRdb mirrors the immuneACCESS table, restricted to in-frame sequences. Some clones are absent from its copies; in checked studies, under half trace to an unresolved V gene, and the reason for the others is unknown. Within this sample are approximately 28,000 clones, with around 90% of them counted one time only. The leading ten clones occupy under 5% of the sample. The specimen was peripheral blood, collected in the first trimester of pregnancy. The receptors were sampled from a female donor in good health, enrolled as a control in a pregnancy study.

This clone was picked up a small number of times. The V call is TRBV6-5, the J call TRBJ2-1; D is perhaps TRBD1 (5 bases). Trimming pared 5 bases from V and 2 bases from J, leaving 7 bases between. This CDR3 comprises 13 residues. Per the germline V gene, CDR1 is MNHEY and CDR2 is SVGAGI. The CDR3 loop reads CASSRTPYNEQFF. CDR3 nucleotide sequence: TGTGCCAGCAGTCGGACACCCTACAATGAGCAGTTCTTC.

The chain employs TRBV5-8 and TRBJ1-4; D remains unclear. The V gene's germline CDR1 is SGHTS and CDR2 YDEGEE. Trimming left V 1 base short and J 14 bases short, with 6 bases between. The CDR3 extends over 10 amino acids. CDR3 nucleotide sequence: TGTGCCAGCAGCTTGTCGGGGCTGTTTTTT. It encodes CASSLSGLFF.

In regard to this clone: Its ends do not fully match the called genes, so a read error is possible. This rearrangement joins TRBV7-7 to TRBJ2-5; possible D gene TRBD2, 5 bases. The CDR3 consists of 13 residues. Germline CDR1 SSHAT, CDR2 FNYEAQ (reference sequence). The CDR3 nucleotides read TGTGCTAGCAGCCTTACTAGTTCCGAGACCCAGTACTTC. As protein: CASSLTSSETQYF.

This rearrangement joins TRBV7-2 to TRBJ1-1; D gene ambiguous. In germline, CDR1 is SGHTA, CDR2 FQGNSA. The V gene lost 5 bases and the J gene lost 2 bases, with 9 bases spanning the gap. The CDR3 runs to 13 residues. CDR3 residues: CASSPWQNTEAFF. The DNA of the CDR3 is TGTGCCAGCAGCCCATGGCAAAACACTGAAGCTTTCTTT. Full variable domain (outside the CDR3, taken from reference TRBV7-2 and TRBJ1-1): GAGVSQSPSNKVTEKGKDVELRCDPISGHTALYWYRQSLGQGLEFLIYFQGNSAPDKSGLPSDRFSAERTGGSVSTLTIQRTQQEDSAVYLCASSPWQNTEAFFGQGTRLTVV.

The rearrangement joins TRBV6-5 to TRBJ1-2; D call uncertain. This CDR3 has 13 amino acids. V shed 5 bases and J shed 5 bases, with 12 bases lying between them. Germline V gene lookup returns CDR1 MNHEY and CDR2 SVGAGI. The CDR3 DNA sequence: TGTGCCAGCAGTACCCGCGGGAGGTATGGCTACACCTTC. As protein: CASSTRGRYGYTF.

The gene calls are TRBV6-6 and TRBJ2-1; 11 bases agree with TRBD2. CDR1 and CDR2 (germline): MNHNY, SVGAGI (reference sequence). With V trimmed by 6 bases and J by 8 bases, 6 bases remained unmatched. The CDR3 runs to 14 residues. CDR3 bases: TGTGCCAGCAGCCCGGGACTAGCGGTTTATGAGCAGTTCTTC. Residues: CASSPGLAVYEQFF.

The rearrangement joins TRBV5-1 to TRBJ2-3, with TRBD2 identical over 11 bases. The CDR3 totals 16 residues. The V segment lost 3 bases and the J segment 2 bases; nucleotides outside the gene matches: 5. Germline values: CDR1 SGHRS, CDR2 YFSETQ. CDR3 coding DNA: TGCGCCAGCAGCTCGGGACTAGCGGTTCCCACAGATACGCAGTATTTT. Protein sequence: CASSSGLAVPTDTQYF.

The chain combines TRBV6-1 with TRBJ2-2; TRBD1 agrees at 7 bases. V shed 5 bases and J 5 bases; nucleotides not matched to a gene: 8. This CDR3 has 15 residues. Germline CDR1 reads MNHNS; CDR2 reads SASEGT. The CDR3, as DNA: TGTGCCAGCAGTCCGCGACAGGGTGGGACCGGGGAGCTGTTTTTT. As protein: CASSPRQGGTGELFF.

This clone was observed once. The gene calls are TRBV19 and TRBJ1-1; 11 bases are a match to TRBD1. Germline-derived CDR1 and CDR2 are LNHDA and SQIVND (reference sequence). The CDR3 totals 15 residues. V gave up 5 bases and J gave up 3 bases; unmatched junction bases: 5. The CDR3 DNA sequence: TGTGCCAGTAGTGCGGACAGGGGGCAGTACACTGAAGCTTTCTTT. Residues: CASSADRGQYTEAFF.

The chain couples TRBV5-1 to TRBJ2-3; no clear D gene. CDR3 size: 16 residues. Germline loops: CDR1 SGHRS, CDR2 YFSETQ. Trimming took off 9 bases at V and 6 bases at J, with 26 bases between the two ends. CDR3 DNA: TGCGCCAAAAGTCGTCCGCGCGCCCGAACCCCGGATACGCAGTATTTT. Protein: CAKSRPRARTPDTQYF.

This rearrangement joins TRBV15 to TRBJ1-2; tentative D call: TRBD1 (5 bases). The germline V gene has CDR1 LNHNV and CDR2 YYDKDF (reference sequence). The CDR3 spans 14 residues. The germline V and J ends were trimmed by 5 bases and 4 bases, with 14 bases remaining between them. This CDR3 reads CATSERGGGYGYTF. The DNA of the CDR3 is TGTGCCACCAGCGAGAGGGGAGGCGGCTATGGCTACACCTTC. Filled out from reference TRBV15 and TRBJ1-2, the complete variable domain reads DAMVIQNPRYQVTQFGKPVTLSCSQTLNHNVMYWYQQKSSQAPKLLFHYYDKDFNNEADTPDNFQSRRPNTSFCFLDIRSPGLGDTAMYLCATSERGGGYGYTFGSGTRLTVV.

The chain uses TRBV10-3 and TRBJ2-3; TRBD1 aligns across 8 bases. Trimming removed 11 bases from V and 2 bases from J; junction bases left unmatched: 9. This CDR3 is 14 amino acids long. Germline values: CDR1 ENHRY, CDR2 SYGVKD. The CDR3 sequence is CAVQGAGPTDTQYF. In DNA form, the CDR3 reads TGTGCCGTCCAGGGGGCCGGTCCCACAGATACGCAGTATTTT.

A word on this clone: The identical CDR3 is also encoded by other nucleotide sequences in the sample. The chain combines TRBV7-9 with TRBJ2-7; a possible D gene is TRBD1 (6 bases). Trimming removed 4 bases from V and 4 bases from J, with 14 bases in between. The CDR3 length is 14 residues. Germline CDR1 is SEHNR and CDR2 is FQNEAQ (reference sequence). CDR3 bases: TGTGCCAGCAGCTCAACGGGACAAGCATACGAGCAGTACTTC. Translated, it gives CASSSTGQAYEQYF.

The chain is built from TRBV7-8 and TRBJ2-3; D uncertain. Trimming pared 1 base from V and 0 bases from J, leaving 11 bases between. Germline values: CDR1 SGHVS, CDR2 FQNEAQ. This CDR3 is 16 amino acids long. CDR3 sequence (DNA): TGTGCCAGCAGCTTAGTGTGGGCAGTGAGCACAGATACGCAGTATTTT. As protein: CASSLVWAVSTDTQYF.

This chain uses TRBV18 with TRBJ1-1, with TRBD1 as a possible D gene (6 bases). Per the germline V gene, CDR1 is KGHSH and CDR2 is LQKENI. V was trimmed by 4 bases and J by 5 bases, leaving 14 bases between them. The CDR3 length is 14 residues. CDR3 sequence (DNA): TGTGCCAGCTCACTACAGGGCCGAGCGACTGAAGCTTTCTTT. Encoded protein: CASSLQGRATEAFF.

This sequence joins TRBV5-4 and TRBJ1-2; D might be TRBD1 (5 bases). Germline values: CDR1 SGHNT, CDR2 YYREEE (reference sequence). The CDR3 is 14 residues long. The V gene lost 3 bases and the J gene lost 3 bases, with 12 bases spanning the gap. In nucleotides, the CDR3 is TGTGCCAGCAGCTCGGGGGGTGCCGACTATGGCTACACCTTC. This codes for CASSSGGADYGYTF.

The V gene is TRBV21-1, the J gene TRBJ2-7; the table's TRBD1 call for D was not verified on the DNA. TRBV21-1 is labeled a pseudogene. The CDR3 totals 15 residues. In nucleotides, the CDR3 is TGTGCCAGCAGCAAAGGTGGACGACAGGATCGTGAGCAGTACTTC. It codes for CASSKGGRQDREQYF.

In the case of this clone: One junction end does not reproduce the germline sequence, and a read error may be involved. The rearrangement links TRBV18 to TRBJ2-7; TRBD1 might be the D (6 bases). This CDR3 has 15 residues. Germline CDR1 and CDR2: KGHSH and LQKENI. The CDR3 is CASSLDSERSSEQYF. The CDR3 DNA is TGTGCCAGCTCACTGGACAGTGAGAGGTCCTCCGAGCAGTACTTC.

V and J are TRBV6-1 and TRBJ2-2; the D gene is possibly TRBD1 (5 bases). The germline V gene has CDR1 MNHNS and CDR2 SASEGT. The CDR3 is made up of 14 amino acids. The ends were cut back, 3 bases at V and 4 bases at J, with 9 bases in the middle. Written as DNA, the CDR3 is TGTGCCAGCAGTGATGGCAGGGCCACCGGGGAGCTGTTTTTT. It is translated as CASSDGRATGELFF.

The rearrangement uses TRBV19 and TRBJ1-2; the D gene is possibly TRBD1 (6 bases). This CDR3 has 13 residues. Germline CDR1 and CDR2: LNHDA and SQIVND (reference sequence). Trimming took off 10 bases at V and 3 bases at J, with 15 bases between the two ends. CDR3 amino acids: CATPGGSDYGYTF. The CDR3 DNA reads TGTGCCACCCCGGGGGGCTCGGACTATGGCTACACCTTC.

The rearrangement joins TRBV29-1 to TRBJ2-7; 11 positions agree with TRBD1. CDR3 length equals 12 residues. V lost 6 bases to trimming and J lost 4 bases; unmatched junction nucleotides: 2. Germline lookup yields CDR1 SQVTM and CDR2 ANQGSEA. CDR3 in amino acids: CSVGQGAYEQYF. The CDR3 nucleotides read TGCAGCGTAGGACAGGGGGCTTACGAGCAGTACTTC.

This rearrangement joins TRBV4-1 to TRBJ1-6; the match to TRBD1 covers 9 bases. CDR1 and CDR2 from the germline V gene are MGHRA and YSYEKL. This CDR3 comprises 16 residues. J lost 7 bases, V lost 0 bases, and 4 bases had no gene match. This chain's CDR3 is CASSQEQGARNSPLHF. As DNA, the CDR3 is TGCGCCAGCAGCCAAGAACAGGGGGCGCGGAATTCACCCCTCCACTTT.

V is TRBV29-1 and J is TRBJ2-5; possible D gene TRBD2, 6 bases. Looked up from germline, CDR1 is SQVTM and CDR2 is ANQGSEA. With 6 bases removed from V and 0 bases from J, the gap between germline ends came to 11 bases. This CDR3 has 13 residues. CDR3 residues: CSVFGLNQETQYF. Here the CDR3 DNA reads TGCAGCGTCTTCGGACTAAACCAAGAGACCCAGTACTTC.

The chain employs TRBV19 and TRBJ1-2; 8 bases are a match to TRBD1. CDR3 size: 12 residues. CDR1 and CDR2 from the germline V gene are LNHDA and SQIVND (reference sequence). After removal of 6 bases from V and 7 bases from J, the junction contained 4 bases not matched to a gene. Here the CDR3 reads CASRTGASGYTF. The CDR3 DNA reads TGTGCCAGTAGGACAGGGGCGAGTGGCTACACCTTC.

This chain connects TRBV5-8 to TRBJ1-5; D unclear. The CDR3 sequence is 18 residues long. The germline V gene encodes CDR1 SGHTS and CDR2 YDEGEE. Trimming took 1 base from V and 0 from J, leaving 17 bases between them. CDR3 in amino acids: CASSLLQVTGYSNQPQHF. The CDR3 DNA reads TGTGCCAGCAGCTTGTTGCAGGTTACGGGGTATAGCAATCAGCCCCAGCATTTT.

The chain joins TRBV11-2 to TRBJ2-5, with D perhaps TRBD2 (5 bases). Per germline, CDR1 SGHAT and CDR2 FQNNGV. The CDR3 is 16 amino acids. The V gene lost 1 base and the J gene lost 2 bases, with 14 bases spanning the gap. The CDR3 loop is CASSLGVGVIQETQYF. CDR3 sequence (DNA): TGTGCCAGCAGCTTAGGGGTCGGGGTTATACAAGAGACCCAGTACTTC.

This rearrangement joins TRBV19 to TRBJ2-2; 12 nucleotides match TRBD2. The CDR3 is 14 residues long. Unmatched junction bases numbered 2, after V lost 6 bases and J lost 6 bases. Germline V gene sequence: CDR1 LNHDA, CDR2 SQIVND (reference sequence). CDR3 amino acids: CASRTSGSAGELFF. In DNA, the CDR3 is TGTGCCAGTAGGACTAGCGGGAGTGCCGGGGAGCTGTTTTTT.

CDR3 DNA: TGTGCCAGTAGTATTGGGGGAGGTAGCAATCAGCCCCAGCATTTT. Its protein product is CASSIGGGSNQPQHF. The genes are TRBV19 and TRBJ1-5; the D gene is possibly TRBD1 (5 bases). The germline CDR1 and CDR2 sequences are LNHDA and SQIVND (reference sequence). The CDR3 contains 15 residues. V lost 3 bases and J lost 0, with 9 bases in between.

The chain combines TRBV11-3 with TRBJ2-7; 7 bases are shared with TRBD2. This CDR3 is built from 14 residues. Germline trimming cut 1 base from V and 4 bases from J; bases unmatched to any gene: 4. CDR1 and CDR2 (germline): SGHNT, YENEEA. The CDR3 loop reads CASSLASGVYEQYF. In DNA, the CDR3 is TGTGCCAGCAGCTTAGCCAGCGGGGTTTACGAGCAGTACTTC.